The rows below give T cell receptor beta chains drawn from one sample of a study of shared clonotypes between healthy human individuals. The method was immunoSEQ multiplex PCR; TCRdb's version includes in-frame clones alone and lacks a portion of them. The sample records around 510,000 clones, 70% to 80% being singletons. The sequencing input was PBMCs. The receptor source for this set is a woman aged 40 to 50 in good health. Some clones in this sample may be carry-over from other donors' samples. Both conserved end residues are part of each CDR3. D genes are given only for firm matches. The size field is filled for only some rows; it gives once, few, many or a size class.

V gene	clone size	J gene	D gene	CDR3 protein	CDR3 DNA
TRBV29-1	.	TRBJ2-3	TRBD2	CSVEELAGYTDTQYF	TGCAGCGTTGAAGAACTAGCGGGGTACACAGATACGCAGTATTTT
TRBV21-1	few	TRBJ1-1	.	CASSKILIGGPPNTEAFF	TGTGCCAGCAGCAAAATCCTCATCGGGGGGCCCCCGAACACTGAAGCTTTCTTT
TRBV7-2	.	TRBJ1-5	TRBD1	CASSSGTDRPQHF	TGTGCCAGCAGCTCCGGGACAGATCGTCCCCAGCATTTT
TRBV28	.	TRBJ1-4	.	CASRPTWGVGEKLFF	TGTGCCAGCAGACCTACATGGGGCGTCGGGGAAAAACTGTTTTTT
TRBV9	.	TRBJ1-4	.	CASSVGANNAATNEKLFF	TGTGCCAGCAGCGTAGGGGCAAATAATGCTGCAACTAATGAAAAACTGTTTTTT
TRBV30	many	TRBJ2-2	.	CAWNLAPGELFF	TGTGCCTGGAACTTAGCGCCCGGGGAGCTGTTTTTT
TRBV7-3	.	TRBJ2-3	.	CASSLDSSHTDTQYF	TGTGCCAGCAGCTTGGACAGCTCTCACACAGATACGCAGTATTTT
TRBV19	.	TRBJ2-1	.	CASTPGFGRGVGEQFF	TGTGCCAGTACCCCAGGTTTTGGCAGGGGAGTCGGTGAGCAGTTCTTC
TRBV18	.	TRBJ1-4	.	CASSLGSSAEKLFF	TGTGCCAGCTCACTTGGTAGTTCGGCTGAAAAACTGTTTTTT
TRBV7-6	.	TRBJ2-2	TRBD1	CASSLGTGNTGELFF	TGTGCCAGCAGCTTAGGGACAGGGAACACCGGGGAGCTGTTTTTT
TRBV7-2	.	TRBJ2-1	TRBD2	CASSLTSGSTEQFF	TGTGCCAGCAGCTTAACTAGCGGGAGTACTGAGCAGTTCTTC
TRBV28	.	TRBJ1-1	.	CASSLRSTEAFF	TGTGCCAGCAGCCTGCGGAGCACTGAAGCTTTCTTT
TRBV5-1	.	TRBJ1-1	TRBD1	CASSEDRGLVNTEAFF	TGCGCCAGCAGCGAGGACAGGGGCTTAGTGAACACTGAAGCTTTCTTT
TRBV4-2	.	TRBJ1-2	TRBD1	CASSQATQSRTGQNYGYTF	TGTGCCAGCAGCCAAGCTACCCAGTCTAGGACAGGGCAGAACTATGGCTACACCTTC
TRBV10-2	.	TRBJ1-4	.	CASSDPGGTTNEKLFF	TGCGCCAGCAGTGACCCGGGGGGAACAACTAATGAAAAACTGTTTTTT
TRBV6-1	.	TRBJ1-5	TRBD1	CASSEVGGGSSNQPQHF	TGTGCCAGCAGTGAAGTGGGAGGGGGCTCAAGCAATCAGCCCCAGCATTTT
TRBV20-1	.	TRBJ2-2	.	CSTPGTGELFF	TGCAGTACACCGGGCACCGGGGAGCTGTTTTTT
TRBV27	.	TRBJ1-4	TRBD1	CASSPGTGLATNEKLFF	TGTGCCAGCAGTCCCGGGACAGGGCTTGCAACTAATGAAAAACTGTTTTTT
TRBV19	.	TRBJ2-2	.	CASQTANTGELFF	TGTGCCAGTCAGACAGCGAACACCGGGGAGCTGTTTTTT
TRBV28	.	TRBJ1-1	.	CASSFRVAEAFF	TGTGCCAGCAGTTTTAGGGTCGCTGAAGCTTTCTTT
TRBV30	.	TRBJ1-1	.	CAWESRAEAFF	TGTGCCTGGGAGTCTCGGGCTGAAGCTTTCTTT
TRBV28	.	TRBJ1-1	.	CASSIQSFSRTFF	TGTGCCAGCAGTATCCAAAGCTTCTCGAGGACTTTCTTT
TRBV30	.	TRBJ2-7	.	CAWSPGQGSYEQYF	TGTGCCTGGAGTCCCGGGCAGGGATCCTACGAGCAGTACTTC
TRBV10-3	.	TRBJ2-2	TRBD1	CAISSDRGLPGELFF	TGTGCCATCAGTTCGGACAGGGGGCTTCCCGGGGAGCTGTTTTTT
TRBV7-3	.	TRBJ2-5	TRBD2	CASSVGAGGQETQYF	TGTGCCAGCAGCGTAGGAGCGGGAGGGCAAGAGACCCAGTACTTC
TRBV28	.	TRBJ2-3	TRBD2	CASSPGLAATDTQYF	TGTGCCAGCAGTCCAGGACTAGCGGCTACAGATACGCAGTATTTT
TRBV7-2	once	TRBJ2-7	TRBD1	CASSKTGTGFTYEQYF	TGTGCCAGCAGCAAAACCGGGACAGGATTTACCTACGAGCAGTACTTC